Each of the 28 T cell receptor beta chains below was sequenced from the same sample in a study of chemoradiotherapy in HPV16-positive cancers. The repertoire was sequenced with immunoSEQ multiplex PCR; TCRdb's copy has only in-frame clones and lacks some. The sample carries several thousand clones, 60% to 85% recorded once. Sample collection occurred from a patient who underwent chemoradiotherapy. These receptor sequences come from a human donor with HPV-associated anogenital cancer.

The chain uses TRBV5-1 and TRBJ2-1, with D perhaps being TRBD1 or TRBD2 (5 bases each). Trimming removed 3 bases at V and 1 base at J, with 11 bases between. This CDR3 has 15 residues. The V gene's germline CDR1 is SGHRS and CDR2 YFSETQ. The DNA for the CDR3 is TGCGCCAGCAGCTCCGGGACGGCATCCTACAATGAGCAGTTCTTC. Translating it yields CASSSGTASYNEQFF.

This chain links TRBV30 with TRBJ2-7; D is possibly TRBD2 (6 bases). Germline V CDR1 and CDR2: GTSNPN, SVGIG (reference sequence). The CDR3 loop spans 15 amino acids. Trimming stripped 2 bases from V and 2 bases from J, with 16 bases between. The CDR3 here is CAWSWRGALPYEQYF. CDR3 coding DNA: TGTGCCTGGAGTTGGAGGGGAGCCCTCCCCTACGAGCAGTACTTC. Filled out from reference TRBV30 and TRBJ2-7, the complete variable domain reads SQTIHQWPATLVQPVGSPLSLECTVEGTSNPNLYWYRQAAGRGLQLLFYSVGIGQISSEVPQNLSASRPQDRQFILSSKKLLLSDSGFYLCAWSWRGALPYEQYFGPGTRLTVT.

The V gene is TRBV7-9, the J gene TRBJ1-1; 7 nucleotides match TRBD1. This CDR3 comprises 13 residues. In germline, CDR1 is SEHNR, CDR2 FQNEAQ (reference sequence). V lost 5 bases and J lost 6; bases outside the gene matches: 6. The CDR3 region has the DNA TGTGCCAGCAGCACCCGACAGGGCCCTGAAGCTTTCTTT. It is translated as CASSTRQGPEAFF.

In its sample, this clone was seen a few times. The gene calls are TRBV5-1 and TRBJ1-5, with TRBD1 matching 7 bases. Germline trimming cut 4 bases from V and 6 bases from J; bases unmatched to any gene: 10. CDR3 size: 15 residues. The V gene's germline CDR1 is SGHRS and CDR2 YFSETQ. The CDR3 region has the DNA TGCGCCAGCAGCCCCGGGACAGCAGGAAGTCAGCCCCAGCATTTT. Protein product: CASSPGTAGSQPQHF.

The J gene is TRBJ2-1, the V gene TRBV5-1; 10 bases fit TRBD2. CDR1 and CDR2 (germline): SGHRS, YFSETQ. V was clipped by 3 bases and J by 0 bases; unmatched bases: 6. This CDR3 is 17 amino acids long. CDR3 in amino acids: CASSSSGGGSSYNEQFF. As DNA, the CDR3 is TGCGCCAGCAGCTCTAGCGGGGGAGGGAGCTCCTACAATGAGCAGTTCTTC.

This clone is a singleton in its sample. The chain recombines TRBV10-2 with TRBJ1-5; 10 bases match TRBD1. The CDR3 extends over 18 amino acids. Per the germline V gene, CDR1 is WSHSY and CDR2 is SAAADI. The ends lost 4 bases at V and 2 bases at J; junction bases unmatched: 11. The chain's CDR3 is CASSAETGGFAGNQPQHF. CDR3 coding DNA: TGCGCCAGCAGTGCCGAGACAGGGGGCTTCGCAGGCAATCAGCCCCAGCATTTT.

In nucleotides, the CDR3 is TGTGCCAGCAGGAATCTTTGGGGGGCCGAGCAGTACTTC. Its protein product is CASRNLWGAEQYF. This chain links TRBV28 with TRBJ2-7, with D possibly being TRBD1 or TRBD2 (6 bases each). The CDR3 is 13 amino acids. Deletions cut 6 bases from V and 6 bases from J, with 15 bases between. Germline V lookup: CDR1 MDHEN, CDR2 SYDVKM.

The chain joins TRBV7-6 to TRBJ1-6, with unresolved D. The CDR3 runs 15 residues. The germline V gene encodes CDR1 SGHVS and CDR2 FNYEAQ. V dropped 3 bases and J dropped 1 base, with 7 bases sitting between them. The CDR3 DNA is TGTGCCAGCAGCTTCTCGGTTTCCTATAATTCACCCCTCCACTTT. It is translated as CASSFSVSYNSPLHF. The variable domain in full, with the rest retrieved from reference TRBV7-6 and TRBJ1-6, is GAGVSQSPRYKVTKRGQDVALRCDPISGHVSLYWYRQALGQGPEFLTYFNYEAQQDKSGLPNDRFSAERPEGSISTLTIQRTEQRDSAMYRCASSFSVSYNSPLHFGNGTRLTVT.

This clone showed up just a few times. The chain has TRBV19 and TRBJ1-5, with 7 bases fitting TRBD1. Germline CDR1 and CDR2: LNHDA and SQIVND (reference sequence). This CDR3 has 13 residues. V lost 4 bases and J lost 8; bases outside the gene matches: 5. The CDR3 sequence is CASSTDRKEPQHF. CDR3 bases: TGTGCCAGTAGTACGGACAGGAAGGAGCCCCAGCATTTT.

CDR3 sequence (DNA): TGCGCCAGCAGCCAAGTCGAGTCTAGAGCCTACGAGCAGTACTTC. Translated: CASSQVESRAYEQYF. The J gene is TRBJ2-7, the V gene TRBV4-1; D ambiguous. Germline CDR1 MGHRA, CDR2 YSYEKL. The CDR3 consists of 15 residues. Trimming cost V 1 base and J 2 bases, with 12 bases left between them.

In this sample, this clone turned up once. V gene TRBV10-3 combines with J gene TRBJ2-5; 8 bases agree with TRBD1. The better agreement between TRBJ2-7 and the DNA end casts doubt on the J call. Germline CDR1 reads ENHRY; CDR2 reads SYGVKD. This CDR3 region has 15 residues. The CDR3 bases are TGTGCCATCAGAGCTGGGACAGGCGACTCCTACGAGCAGTACTTC. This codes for CAIRAGTGDSYEQYF.

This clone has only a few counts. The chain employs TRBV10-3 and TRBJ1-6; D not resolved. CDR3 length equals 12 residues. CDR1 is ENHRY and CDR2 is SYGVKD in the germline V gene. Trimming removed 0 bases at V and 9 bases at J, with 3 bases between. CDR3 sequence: CAISESRSPLHF. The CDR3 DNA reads TGTGCCATCAGTGAGTCACGTTCACCCCTCCACTTT.

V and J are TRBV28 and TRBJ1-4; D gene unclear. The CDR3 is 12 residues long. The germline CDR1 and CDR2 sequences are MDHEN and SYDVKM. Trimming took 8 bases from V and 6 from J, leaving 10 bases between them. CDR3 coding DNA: TGTGCCAGCTCAATCGTACATGAAAAACTGTTTTTT. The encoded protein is CASSIVHEKLFF. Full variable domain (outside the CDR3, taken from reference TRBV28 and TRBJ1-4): DVKVTQSSRYLVKRTGEKVFLECVQDMDHENMFWYRQDPGLGLRLIYFSYDVKMKEKGDIPEGYSVSREKKERFSLILESASTNQTSMYLCASSIVHEKLFFGSGTQLSVL.

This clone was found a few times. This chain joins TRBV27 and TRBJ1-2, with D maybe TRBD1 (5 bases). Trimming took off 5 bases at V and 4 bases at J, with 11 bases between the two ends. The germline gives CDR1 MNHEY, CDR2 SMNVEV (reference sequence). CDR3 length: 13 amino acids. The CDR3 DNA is TGTGCCAGCAGTCAGGGCGGCCTCTATGGCTACACCTTC. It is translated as CASSQGGLYGYTF.

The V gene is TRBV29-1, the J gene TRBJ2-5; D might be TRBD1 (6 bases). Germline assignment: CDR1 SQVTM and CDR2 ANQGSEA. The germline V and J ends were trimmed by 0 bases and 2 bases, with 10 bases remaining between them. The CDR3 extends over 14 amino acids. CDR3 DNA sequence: TGCAGCGTTGAAGAATGGGGGCGGCAAGAGACCCAGTACTTC. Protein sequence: CSVEEWGRQETQYF.

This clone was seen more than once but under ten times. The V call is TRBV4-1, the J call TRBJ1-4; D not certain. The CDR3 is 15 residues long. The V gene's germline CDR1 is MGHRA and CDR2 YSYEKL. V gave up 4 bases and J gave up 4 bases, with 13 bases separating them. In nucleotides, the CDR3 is TGCGCCAGCAGCCGGCTGGACCTGTATAATGAAAAACTGTTTTTT. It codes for CASSRLDLYNEKLFF.

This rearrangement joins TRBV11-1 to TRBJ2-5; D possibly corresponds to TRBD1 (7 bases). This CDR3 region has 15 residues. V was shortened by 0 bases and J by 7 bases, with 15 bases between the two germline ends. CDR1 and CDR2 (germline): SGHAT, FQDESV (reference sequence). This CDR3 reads CASSLAKGQGGTQYF. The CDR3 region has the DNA TGTGCCAGCAGCTTAGCGAAAGGGCAGGGGGGGACCCAGTACTTC. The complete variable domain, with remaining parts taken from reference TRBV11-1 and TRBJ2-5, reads EAEVAQSPRYKITEKSQAVAFWCDPISGHATLYWYRQILGQGPELLVQFQDESVVDDSQLPKDRFSAERLKGVDSTLKIQPAELGDSAMYLCASSLAKGQGGTQYFGPGTRLLVL.

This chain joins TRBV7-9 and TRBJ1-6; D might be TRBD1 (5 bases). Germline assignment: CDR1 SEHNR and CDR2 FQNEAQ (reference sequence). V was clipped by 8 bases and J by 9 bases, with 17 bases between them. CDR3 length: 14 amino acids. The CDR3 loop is CASPLGPGISPLHF. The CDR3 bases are TGTGCCAGCCCCCTCGGCCCAGGGATTTCACCCCTCCACTTT.

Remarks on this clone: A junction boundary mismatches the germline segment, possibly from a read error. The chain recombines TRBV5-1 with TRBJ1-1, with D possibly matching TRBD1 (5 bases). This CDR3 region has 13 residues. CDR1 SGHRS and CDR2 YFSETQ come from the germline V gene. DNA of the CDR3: TGCGCCAGCAGCTTGTCAGGGAACTCTGAAGCTTTCTTT. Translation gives CASSLSGNSEAFF.

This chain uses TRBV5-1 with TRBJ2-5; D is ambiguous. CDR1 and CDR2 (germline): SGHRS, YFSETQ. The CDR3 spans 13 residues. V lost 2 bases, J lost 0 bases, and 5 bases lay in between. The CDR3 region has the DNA TGCGCCAGCAGCTTAGGGTACCAAGAGACCCAGTACTTC. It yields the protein CASSLGYQETQYF.

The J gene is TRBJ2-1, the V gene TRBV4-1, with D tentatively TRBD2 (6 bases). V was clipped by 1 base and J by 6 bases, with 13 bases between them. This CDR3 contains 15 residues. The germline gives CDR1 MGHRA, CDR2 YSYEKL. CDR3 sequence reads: CASSQGGDRTNEQFF. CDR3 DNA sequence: TGCGCCAGCAGCCAAGGCGGGGACCGCACCAATGAGCAGTTCTTC.

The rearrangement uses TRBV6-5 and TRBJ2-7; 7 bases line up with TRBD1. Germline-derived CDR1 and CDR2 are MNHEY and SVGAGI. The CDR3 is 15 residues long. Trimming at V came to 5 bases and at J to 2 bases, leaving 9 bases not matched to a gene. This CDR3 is CASSRSGQQTYEQYF. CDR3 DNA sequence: TGTGCCAGCAGTCGTTCGGGACAGCAGACCTACGAGCAGTACTTC.

DNA of the CDR3: TGTGCCAGCAGCAAAGTGCGGAGAACCCACTGCGTCTATGGCTACACCTTC. Protein sequence: CASSKVRRTHCVYGYTF. The chain uses TRBV21-1 and TRBJ1-2. TRBV21-1 is reported as a pseudogene. CDR3 length: 17 amino acids.

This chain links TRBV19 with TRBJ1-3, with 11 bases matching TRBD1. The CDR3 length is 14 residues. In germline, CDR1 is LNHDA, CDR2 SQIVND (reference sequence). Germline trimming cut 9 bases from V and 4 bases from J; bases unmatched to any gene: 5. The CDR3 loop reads CASGQGALGNTIYF. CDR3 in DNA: TGTGCCAGCGGACAGGGGGCCCTCGGAAACACCATATATTTT.

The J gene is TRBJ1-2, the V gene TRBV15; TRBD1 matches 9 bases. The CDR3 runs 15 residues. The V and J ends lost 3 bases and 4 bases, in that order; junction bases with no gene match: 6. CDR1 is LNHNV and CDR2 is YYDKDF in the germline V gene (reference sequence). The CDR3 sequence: CATSSDRGISYGYTF. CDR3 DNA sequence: TGTGCCACCAGCAGTGACAGGGGGATAAGCTATGGCTACACCTTC.

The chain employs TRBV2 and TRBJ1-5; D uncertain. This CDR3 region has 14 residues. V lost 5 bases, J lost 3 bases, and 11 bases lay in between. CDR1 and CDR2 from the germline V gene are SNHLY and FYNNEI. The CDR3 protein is CASSYRVANQPQHF. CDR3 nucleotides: TGTGCCAGCAGTTATAGGGTTGCCAATCAGCCCCAGCATTTT.

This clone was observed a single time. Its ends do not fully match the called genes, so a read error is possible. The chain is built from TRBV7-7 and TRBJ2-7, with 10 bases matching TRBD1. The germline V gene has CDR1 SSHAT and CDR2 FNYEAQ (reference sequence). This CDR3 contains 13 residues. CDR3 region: CASSPGTGAEQYF. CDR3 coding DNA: TGTGCTAGCAGCCCAGGGACAGGGGCCGAGCAGTACTTC.

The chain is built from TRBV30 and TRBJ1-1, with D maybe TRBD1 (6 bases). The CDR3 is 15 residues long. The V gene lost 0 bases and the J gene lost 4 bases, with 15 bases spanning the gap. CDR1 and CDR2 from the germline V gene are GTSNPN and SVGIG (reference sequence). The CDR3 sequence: CAWSVRGGFGTEAFF. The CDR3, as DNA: TGTGCCTGGAGTGTAAGGGGGGGGTTTGGCACTGAAGCTTTCTTT.